This T cell receptor (beta chain) was recovered during a study of blood T cells in healthy people across ages. Whole-study results and caveats: Both naive CD4+ cell counts and diversity were greater in long-lived donors than in aged donors.

Isolation yielded PBMCs, at least 6 million per sample, in every case. Combining a sample-barcoded 5' primer with a J-beta primer mix, a second PCR ran for roughly 6 to 12 cycles. Every cDNA was tagged by a template-switch adaptor with 12 random nucleotides. Every sample gave at least 3 million paired-end reads containing CDR3. One entry per CDR3 protein, called by TCRdb with MiXCR from the 5' RACE reads. The sample comprises approximately 800,000 distinct CDR3 sequences, 55% to 70% of which are singletons, and around 22% rests with the top ten. Notes on this clonotype: Its specificity is not known.

The sequence was obtained from a man in his thirties or forties in good health. What was sequenced was blood.

In DNA form, the CDR3 reads TGTGCCAGCAGCCCGGACAGGTGGATCTACGAGCAGTACTTC. This gives the protein CASSPDRWIYEQYF. V and J are TRBV5-5 and TRBJ2-7; TRBD1 agrees at 7 bases. CDR3 length: 14 residues. Germline CDR1 is SGHKS and CDR2 is YYEKEE (reference sequence). Trimming took 4 bases from V and 3 from J; bases not matched to a gene: 7.